These 30 T cell receptor beta chains were all obtained from the same sample, sequenced in a study of CD8+ T cells in alopecia areata. The treatment: oral pan-JAK inhibitor, 5-10 mg twice daily. Sequencing templates came from extracted RNA that was reverse transcribed into cDNA. Produced via immunoSEQ multiplex PCR; TCRdb's table is partial and in-frame only. There are 90,000 to 130,000 clones in the sample; roughly three fifths occur only once, and less than 15% lies in the top ten. This specimen was CD8+ T cells sorted from blood, taken at week 24, from a patient treated with tofacitinib. The source is a human donor with alopecia areata.

The chain joins TRBV15 to TRBJ1-3; tentative D call: TRBD1 (6 bases). This CDR3 is built from 17 residues. V lost 4 bases, J lost 0 bases, and 16 bases lay in between. Germline CDR1 LNHNV, CDR2 YYDKDF (reference sequence). Here the CDR3 reads CATSNESGQPSGNTIYF. The CDR3 bases are TGTGCCACCAGCAATGAATCGGGACAACCCTCTGGAAACACCATATATTTT.

This chain joins TRBV7-9 and TRBJ2-1, with 9 bases matching TRBD1. V shed 4 bases, J shed 7 bases, and the junction held 8 bases outside the gene matches. The germline CDR1 and CDR2 sequences are SEHNR and FQNEAQ (reference sequence). CDR3 size: 15 residues. The CDR3, as DNA: TGTGCCAGCAGCTCACCTGGGACAGGGATGAATGAGCAGTTCTTC. Residues: CASSSPGTGMNEQFF.

The chain carries TRBV14 and TRBJ1-4; D is undetermined. Germline V gene data show CDR1 as SGHDN and CDR2 as FVKESK. Deletions cut 0 bases from V and 3 bases from J, with 14 bases between. The CDR3 sequence is 17 residues long. Here the CDR3 reads CASSQDPWAEANEKLFF. DNA for the CDR3: TGTGCCAGCAGCCAAGATCCGTGGGCGGAGGCTAATGAAAAACTGTTTTTT.

This chain uses TRBV25-1 with TRBJ2-5; D tentatively reads TRBD1 or TRBD2 (5 bases each). V lost 3 bases, J lost 4 bases, and 21 bases lay in between. The CDR3 covers 17 residues. Germline V gene sequence: CDR1 MGHDK, CDR2 SYGVNS. The CDR3 loop is CASSESPGRFAGETQYF. CDR3 DNA sequence: TGTGCCAGCAGTGAGAGCCCGGGACGCTTCGCGGGAGAGACCCAGTACTTC.

CDR3 region: CASSHPDRGDEQYF. The CDR3 DNA follows: TGTGCCAGCAGCCACCCGGACAGGGGAGACGAGCAGTACTTC. The V and J genes are TRBV5-6 and TRBJ2-5, with 9 nucleotides matching TRBD1. Judging by the DNA end, TRBJ2-7 fits better; the J call may be wrong. Germline loops: CDR1 SGHDT, CDR2 YYEEEE. The CDR3 has 14 residues.

Concerning this clone: This sample includes further DNA sequences coding for the same CDR3. J is TRBJ2-3 and V is TRBV7-9, with D unclear. The CDR3 has 12 amino acids. The germline V gene encodes CDR1 SEHNR and CDR2 FQNEAQ (reference sequence). The V end lost 0 bases, the J end lost 6 bases, and 4 bases lay between the germline ends. The CDR3 DNA follows: TGTGCCAGCAGCTTAGCAGCTGATACGCAGTATTTT. It codes for CASSLAADTQYF.

The J gene is TRBJ1-4, the V gene TRBV30; D uncertain. The CDR3 runs to 12 residues. Germline CDR1 and CDR2: GTSNPN and SVGIG (reference sequence). V lost 4 bases and J lost 6, with 9 bases in between. The CDR3 nucleotides read TGTGCCTGGAACACCGTGCATGAAAAACTGTTTTTT. Translated: CAWNTVHEKLFF. Full variable domain (rest looked up from reference TRBV30 and TRBJ1-4): SQTIHQWPATLVQPVGSPLSLECTVEGTSNPNLYWYRQAAGRGLQLLFYSVGIGQISSEVPQNLSASRPQDRQFILSSKKLLLSDSGFYLCAWNTVHEKLFFGSGTQLSVL.

This chain links TRBV5-1 with TRBJ2-3, with 7 nucleotides matching TRBD1. J lost 2 bases, V lost 4 bases, and 7 bases had no gene match. This CDR3 has 15 amino acids. Germline CDR1 reads SGHRS; CDR2 reads YFSETQ. The CDR3 sequence is CASSLRQGLTDTQYF. The CDR3 bases are TGCGCCAGCAGCCTCCGACAGGGCCTCACAGATACGCAGTATTTT.

This chain links TRBV7-9 with TRBJ2-7; tentatively, D is TRBD1 or TRBD2 (5 bases each). Germline CDR1 is SEHNR and CDR2 is FQNEAQ (reference sequence). There are 15 residues in the CDR3. The germline V and J ends were trimmed by 6 bases and 1 base, with 16 bases remaining between them. CDR3 nucleotides: TGTGCCAGCAGATCCGACTGGGACCCTTCCTACGAGCAGTACTTC. This encodes CASRSDWDPSYEQYF.

This chain joins TRBV4-2 and TRBJ1-1; 7 nucleotides line up with TRBD1. The CDR3 has 14 amino acids. Germline lookup yields CDR1 LGHNA and CDR2 YNFKEQ. The V segment lost 4 bases and the J segment 5 bases; nucleotides outside the gene matches: 7. CDR3 region: CASSLTGVRTEAFF. The CDR3 DNA reads as TGTGCCAGCAGCCTCACAGGGGTTCGGACTGAAGCTTTCTTT.

This chain uses TRBV29-1 with TRBJ1-4, with D possibly TRBD1 on 5 matching bases. Germline assignment: CDR1 SQVTM and CDR2 ANQGSEA. The CDR3 sequence is 13 residues long. With 7 bases removed from V and 6 bases from J, the gap between germline ends came to 15 bases. As DNA, the CDR3 is TGCAGCGCCGAAGGGGCTCAGGATGAAAAACTGTTTTTT. Translated, it gives CSAEGAQDEKLFF.

The genes are TRBV9 and TRBJ1-2; D remains unclear. The CDR3 spans 13 residues. The germline gives CDR1 SGDLS, CDR2 YYNGEE. Trimming took 2 bases from V and 1 from J, leaving 6 bases between them. In nucleotides, the CDR3 is TGTGCCAGCAGCGTTACCGTTAACTATGGCTACACCTTC. It encodes CASSVTVNYGYTF. The full variable domain, with the rest looked up from reference TRBV9 and TRBJ1-2, is DSGVTQTPKHLITATGQRVTLRCSPRSGDLSVYWYQQSLDQGLQFLIQYYNGEERAKGNILERFSAQQFPDLHSELNLSSLELGDSALYFCASSVTVNYGYTFGSGTRLTVV.

CDR3 in DNA: TGCGCCAGCAGCCAAGACGCGGGACAGGGGGCGACCTACGAGCAGTACTTC. Translation: CASSQDAGQGATYEQYF. This chain joins TRBV4-3 and TRBJ2-7, with 12 bases that match TRBD1. V lost 0 bases to trimming and J lost 2 bases; unmatched junction nucleotides: 5. Per the germline V gene, CDR1 is LGHNA and CDR2 is YSLEER. The CDR3 contains 17 residues.

This clone was found once. The chain links TRBV11-2 to TRBJ2-3; 7 bases match TRBD1. V lost 5 bases to trimming and J lost 4 bases; unmatched junction nucleotides: 0. Germline CDR1 SGHAT, CDR2 FQNNGV. The CDR3 runs to 12 residues. Here the CDR3 reads CASSGTADTQYF. CDR3 bases: TGTGCCAGCAGCGGGACAGCAGATACGCAGTATTTT.

V usage is TRBV7-2 and J usage is TRBJ2-7, with TRBD1 identical over 9 bases. CDR1 is SGHTA, CDR2 FQGNSA, per germline. The length of the CDR3 is 15 residues. Trimming cost V 4 bases and J 6 bases; bases outside gene matches: 10. CDR3 DNA sequence: TGTGCCAGCAGCTCACCCGGGACAGGGTCGGGCGAGCAGTACTTC. It translates to CASSSPGTGSGEQYF.

The chain employs TRBV11-2 and TRBJ2-5; 7 bases line up with TRBD2. The assigned J gene may be wrong: the sequence end matches TRBJ2-7 better. The CDR3 is 15 amino acids. Looked up from germline, CDR1 is SGHAT and CDR2 is FQNNGV. The CDR3 bases are TGTGCCAGCAGCTTAGTCGGCGGGGGCTCCTACGAGCAGTACTTC. Its translation: CASSLVGGGSYEQYF.

The table lists this clone with a count of one. The CDR3 nucleotides read TGTGCCAGCAGGGAAACAGGGGATTTAGCCAAAAACATTCAGTACTTC. This gives the protein CASRETGDLAKNIQYF. This chain joins TRBV6-6 and TRBJ2-4, with TRBD1 matching 7 bases. This CDR3 comprises 16 residues. The J segment lost 0 bases and the V segment lost 6 bases, leaving 8 bases of the junction unmatched. Germline-derived CDR1 and CDR2 are MNHNY and SVGAGI (reference sequence).

This clone has only one observation. The V gene is TRBV19, the J gene TRBJ2-7, with D maybe TRBD1 (7 bases). Germline V gene lookup returns CDR1 LNHDA and CDR2 SQIVND (reference sequence). This CDR3 is 15 amino acids long. The V and J ends lost 4 bases and 0 bases respectively, with 13 bases between them. Written as DNA, the CDR3 is TGTGCCAGTAGTAGCGGGACAGAGAGCTCCTACGAGCAGTACTTC. Translating it yields CASSSGTESSYEQYF.

The CDR3 region has the DNA TGTGCCAGCAGCTTAGTTTTTCGGGGGCTTGATGTCTCCTACGAGCAGTACTTC. Its protein is CASSLVFRGLDVSYEQYF. The V and J genes are TRBV11-2 and TRBJ2-7; D may correspond to TRBD1 or TRBD2 (6 bases each). Trimming shortened V by 1 base and J by 0 bases, and 19 bases separated the two germline ends. Germline V CDR1 and CDR2: SGHAT, FQNNGV. There are 18 residues in the CDR3.

The genes are TRBV5-5 and TRBJ1-1; D call uncertain. CDR1 SGHKS and CDR2 YYEKEE come from the germline V gene (reference sequence). V lost 4 bases and J lost 5, with 9 bases in between. This CDR3 has 12 amino acids. The CDR3 DNA follows: TGTGCCAGCAGCCCTGAGCGAACTGAAGCTTTCTTT. Encoded protein: CASSPERTEAFF.

With respect to this clone: A read error may produce the germline difference seen at one junction end. The rearrangement joins TRBV7-9 to TRBJ2-7; tentatively, D is TRBD1 or TRBD2 (5 bases each). The CDR3 length is 15 residues. The germline gives CDR1 SEHNR, CDR2 FQNEAQ (reference sequence). Here the CDR3 reads CASSQDRGPLYEQYF. The CDR3 DNA reads as TGCGCCAGCAGCCAAGATCGGGGACCCCTTTACGAGCAGTACTTC.

Of note for this clone: Its ends do not fully match the called genes, so a read error is possible. This rearrangement joins TRBV7-7 to TRBJ2-5; a possible D gene is TRBD2 (5 bases). The germline V gene encodes CDR1 SSHAT and CDR2 FNYEAQ (reference sequence). The CDR3 extends over 15 amino acids. CDR3 nucleotide sequence: TGTGCTAGCAGCTTAGCAAGGGAGCTTGGAGAGACCCAGTACTTC. Protein: CASSLARELGETQYF.

This clone was recorded only once. The chain couples TRBV18 to TRBJ1-4; D call uncertain. Trimming cost V 1 base and J 12 bases, with 9 bases left between them. The CDR3 spans 12 residues. Germline values: CDR1 KGHSH, CDR2 LQKENI. CDR3 loop: CASSPRAGELFF. The CDR3 DNA reads as TGTGCCAGCTCACCACGGGCCGGAGAACTGTTTTTT. Variable domain in full (rest from reference TRBV18 and TRBJ1-4): NAGVMQNPRHLVRRRGQEARLRCSPMKGHSHVYWYRQLPEEGLKFMVYLQKENIIDESGMPKERFSAEFPKEGPSILRIQQVVRGDSAAYFCASSPRAGELFFGSGTQLSVL.

The chain recombines TRBV11-2 with TRBJ1-2, with a tentative D call TRBD1 (5 bases). This CDR3 is built from 14 residues. From germline, CDR1 is SGHAT and CDR2 FQNNGV. V lost 1 base, J lost 4 bases, and 10 bases lay in between. CDR3 sequence (DNA): TGTGCCAGCAGCTTAGGGGGCGCCGGCTATGGCTACACCTTC. The encoded protein is CASSLGGAGYGYTF. The full variable domain, rest sourced from reference TRBV11-2 and TRBJ1-2, is EAGVAQSPRYKIIEKRQSVAFWCNPISGHATLYWYQQILGQGPKLLIQFQNNGVVDDSQLPKDRFSAERLKGVDSTLKIQPAKLEDSAVYLCASSLGGAGYGYTFGSGTRLTVV.

The chain employs TRBV6-5 and TRBJ2-1; D is undetermined. From germline, CDR1 is MNHEY and CDR2 SVGAGI. V was pared by 1 base and J by 5 bases, with 9 bases between. The length of the CDR3 is 14 residues. The CDR3 bases are TGTGCCAGCAGTTACTTGGGCAGGAACAATGAGCAGTTCTTC. Translating it yields CASSYLGRNNEQFF.

The chain is built from TRBV6-5 and TRBJ2-7; 7 bases are a match to TRBD1. The CDR3 consists of 14 residues. V lost 4 bases and J lost 3; bases outside the gene matches: 6. Germline lookup yields CDR1 MNHEY and CDR2 SVGAGI. The CDR3 region has the DNA TGTGCCAGCAGTTCCGACAGGGAGATCTACGAGCAGTACTTC. As protein: CASSSDREIYEQYF.

The chain joins TRBV30 to TRBJ1-1; tentatively, D is TRBD1 (5 bases). Trimming cost V 8 bases and J 1 base, with 11 bases left between them. In germline, CDR1 is GTSNPN, CDR2 SVGIG (reference sequence). The CDR3 is 12 residues long. The CDR3 DNA reads as TGTGCCCTCCAGGGTGGGAACACTGAAGCTTTCTTT. Its protein is CALQGGNTEAFF.

This chain links TRBV13 with TRBJ2-7; 11 bases fit TRBD2. The CDR3 contains 15 residues. After removal of 4 bases from V and 2 bases from J, the junction contained 4 bases not matched to a gene. Germline assignment: CDR1 PRHDT and CDR2 FYEKMQ (reference sequence). Written as DNA, the CDR3 is TGTGCCAGCAGCTATACGACTAGCGGGGCCTACGAGCAGTACTTC. Translating it yields CASSYTTSGAYEQYF.

Only a few counts were recorded for this clone. V and J are TRBV7-9 and TRBJ2-7; D not resolved. Germline V gene lookup returns CDR1 SEHNR and CDR2 FQNEAQ (reference sequence). The CDR3 totals 13 residues. Deletions cut 5 bases from V and 3 bases from J, with 11 bases between. DNA for the CDR3: TGTGCCAGCAGCCTGGAAGGAGTCTACGAGCAGTACTTC. Translating gives CASSLEGVYEQYF.

The rearrangement links TRBV14 to TRBJ2-7; tentatively, D is TRBD2 (6 bases). The CDR3 totals 13 residues. Looked up from germline, CDR1 is SGHDN and CDR2 is FVKESK. V shed 3 bases and J shed 3 bases, with 9 bases lying between them. CDR3 region: CASSQGGDYEQYF. As DNA, the CDR3 is TGTGCCAGCAGCCAGGGGGGAGACTACGAGCAGTACTTC.